This T cell receptor (beta chain) was identified in a study of T cells of healthy individuals. TCRdb re-analysed the 5' RACE reads in MiXCR, keeping a single row per CDR3 protein. The table lists 95,000 to 100,000 distinct CDR3 sequences, around 17% of them singletons. This clonotype was counted ten times or more. Germline values: CDR1 KGHDR, CDR2 SFDVKD. CDR3 length: 16 amino acids. V dropped 0 bases and J dropped 8 bases, with 15 bases sitting between them. The chain links TRBV24-1 to TRBJ1-4; tentative D call: TRBD1 (6 bases). The sequence was collected from a human donor in good health. The CDR3 region is CATSDLGPDSTEKLFF. CDR3 DNA: TGTGCCACCAGTGATTTGGGTCCGGACAGTACCGAAAAACTGTTTTTT.